This T cell receptor (beta chain) was sequenced during a study of blood T cell repertoires in COVID-19. Per the authors' pipeline: Estimation of nucleated cell counts was performed using reference gene primer amplification. Sequencing used immunoSEQ multiplex PCR; TCRdb keeps in-frame clones, though not all of them. V, J and clone size reflect that table, while D and trimming were determined from the DNA. The repertoire consists of tens of thousands of clones, with around nine tenths occurring once and the leading ten covering approximately 29%. V trimming: 0 bases; J trimming: 6 bases; junction bases outside the gene matches: 6. The germline CDR1 and CDR2 sequences are SGHAT and FQNNGV. The CDR3 loop spans 15 amino acids.

The V and J genes are TRBV11-2 and TRBJ1-1; 8 nucleotides agree with TRBD1. The source is a woman aged 80 or older with active or convalescent COVID-19. Sequenced input: peripheral blood. CDR3 bases: TGTGCCAGCAGCTTAGAACCCTGGGACAGGTCTGAAGCTTTCTTT. It encodes CASSLEPWDRSEAFF.